The TCR beta chain under discussion was sequenced for a study of human T cells and chemical hapten exposure. About the study: The variation in per-sample TCR yields arose mainly from small differences in pooled library volumes.

Looked up from germline, CDR1 is SEHNR and CDR2 is FQNEAQ (reference sequence). The CDR3 runs to 16 residues. V shed 5 bases, J shed 0 bases, and the junction held 4 bases outside the gene matches. Specified time point: patch test 2, 6 weeks after DPC sensitization. Treatment reported: therapeutic diphenylcyclopropenone sensitization with weekly scalp DPC. Comments on this clonotype: Its specificity is unknown.

Overall study results and limits: Positive correlation was observed between PT1 expanded TCR counts and patch test score. Expanded TCRs formed significantly more large CDR3 similarity clusters than controls.

Library construction involved attaching unique molecular identifiers to individual cDNA molecules, which allowed quantitative, reproducible TCR counting. TCRdb fed the RACE reads into MiXCR, producing one record per CDR3 protein. The sample carries about 400,000 distinct CDR3 sequences, under 6.5% recorded once. The chain couples TRBV7-9 to TRBJ1-4; 9 nucleotides align to TRBD1. Sequenced here: whole blood, sampled in connection with sensitization to the hapten diphenylcyclopropenone (DPC). This receptor was obtained from a woman aged 18-30 years with alopecia areata. Some clones in this sample may be carry-over from other donors' samples. CDR3 nucleotide sequence: TGTGCCAGCAGCGAAACAGGGGGCGCAACTAATGAAAAACTGTTTTTT. Translated, it gives CASSETGGATNEKLFF.